This entry is about one TCR beta chain. Patients with Susac syndrome met diagnostic criteria defined recently for definite or probable disease. Reverse transcription of about 0.5 to 1 ug RNA was carried out with random hexamers. TCRdb reprocessed the immunoSEQ multiplex PCR reads via MiXCR and lists one record per CDR3 protein. The table lists about 180,000 distinct CDR3 sequences, 90% to 95% of them singletons. Trimming left V 8 bases short and J 1 base short, with 12 bases between. Germline CDR1 MNHEY, CDR2 SVGAGI. The CDR3 has 13 amino acids. The data derive from a study of CD8 T cells in Susac syndrome.

This receptor was obtained from a human donor with Susac syndrome. The chain combines TRBV6-5 with TRBJ2-7, with no clear D. The source material was CD4+ T cells from PBMCs. The CDR3 sequence is CASQKIQSYEQYF. In DNA, the CDR3 is TGTGCCAGCCAAAAGATACAGTCCTACGAGCAGTACTTC.